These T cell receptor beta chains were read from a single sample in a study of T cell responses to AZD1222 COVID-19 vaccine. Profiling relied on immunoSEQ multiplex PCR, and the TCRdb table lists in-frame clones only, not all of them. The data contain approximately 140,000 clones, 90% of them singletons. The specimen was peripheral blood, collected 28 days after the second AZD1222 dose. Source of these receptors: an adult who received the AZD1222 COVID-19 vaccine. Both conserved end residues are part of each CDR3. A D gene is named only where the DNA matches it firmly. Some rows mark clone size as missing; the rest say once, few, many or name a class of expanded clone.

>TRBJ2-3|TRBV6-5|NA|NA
TGTGCCAGCAGTAATCTAGCGGAGGGGGCGGGTACGCAGTATTTT
CASSNLAEGAGTQYF
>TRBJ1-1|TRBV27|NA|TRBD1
TGTGCCAGCAGTTTCGGACAGGGGGGCACTGAAGCTTTCTTT
CASSFGQGGTEAFF
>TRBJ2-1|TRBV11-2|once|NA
TGTGCCAGCAGCCCTGCCGGGACTCTCTTGAGGCAGTTCTTC
CASSPAGTLLRQFF
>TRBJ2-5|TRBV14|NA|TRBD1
TGTGCCACTTTAAGAGGGGGCTGGAGAGAGACCCAGTACTTC
CATLRGGWRETQYF
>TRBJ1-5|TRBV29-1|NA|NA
TGCAGCGCCGAAAGGTTGACATGGATCGGCAATCAGCCCCAGCATTTT
CSAERLTWIGNQPQHF
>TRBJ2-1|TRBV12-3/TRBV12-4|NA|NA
TGTGCCAGCAGTTTCAATGAGCAGTTCTTC
CASSFNEQFF
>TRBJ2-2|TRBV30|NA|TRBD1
TGTGCCTGGAGTCCCTCCTACGGCAGGGGGCTTTCCGGGGAGCTGTTTTTT
CAWSPSYGRGLSGELFF
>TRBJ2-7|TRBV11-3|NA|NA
TGTGCCAGCAGCCCCTCGGGGACCTACGAGCAGTACTTC
CASSPSGTYEQYF
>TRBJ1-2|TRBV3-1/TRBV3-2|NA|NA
TGTGCCAGCAGCTGGTCGGGGGGCGGCTACACCTTC
CASSWSGGGYTF
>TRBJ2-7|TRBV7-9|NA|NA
TGTGCCAGCAGCTTAGGAGAAAAAGGCCCCTCCTACGAGCAGTACTTC
CASSLGEKGPSYEQYF
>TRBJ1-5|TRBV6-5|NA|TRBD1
TGTGCCAGCAGCCCACAGGGGCGGGAGCCCCAGCATTTT
CASSPQGREPQHF
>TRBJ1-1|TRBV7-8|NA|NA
TGTGCCAGCAGCTTAAGGACAGCTTTGAACACTGAAGCTTTCTTT
CASSLRTALNTEAFF
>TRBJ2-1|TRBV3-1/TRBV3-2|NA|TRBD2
TGTGCCAGCAGCCAAGTGGGGGGGGCTAGCGGGTCGGGTGAGCAGTTCTTC
CASSQVGGASGSGEQFF
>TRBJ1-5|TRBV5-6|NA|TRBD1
TGTGCCAGCAGCTTGCAAAGGACAGGGCGGTACAATCAGCCCCAGCATTTT
CASSLQRTGRYNQPQHF
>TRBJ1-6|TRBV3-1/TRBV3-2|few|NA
TGTGCCAGCAGCCAAAGGCATCTGGATTCACCCCTCCACTTT
CASSQRHLDSPLHF
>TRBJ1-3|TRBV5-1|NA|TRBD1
TGCGCCAGCAGCCCTGGGACAGGGGGCGCGCCTGGAAACACCATATATTTT
CASSPGTGGAPGNTIYF
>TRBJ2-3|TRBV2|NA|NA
TGTGCCAGCAGTGCCGACAGCACAGATACGCAGTATTTT
CASSADSTDTQYF
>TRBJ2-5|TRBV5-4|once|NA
TGTGCCAGCAGCTGGTTGGGGGCCGCCTTTAACCAAGAGACCCAGTACTTC
CASSWLGAAFNQETQYF
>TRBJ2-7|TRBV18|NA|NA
TGTGCCAGCTCACCACCCCAACGGGCCCCCTACGAGCAGTACTTC
CASSPPQRAPYEQYF
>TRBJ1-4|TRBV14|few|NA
TGTGCCAGCAGCCAAGCCCTCGTTTTT
CASSQALVF
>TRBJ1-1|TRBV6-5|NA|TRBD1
TGTGCCAGCAGGGCGGGACAGATCATGAACACTGAAGCTTTCTTT
CASRAGQIMNTEAFF
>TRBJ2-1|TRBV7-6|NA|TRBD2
TGTGCCAGCAGCTTGGGTGCGGGACTAGCGGGGATCTACAATGAGCAGTTCTTC
CASSLGAGLAGIYNEQFF
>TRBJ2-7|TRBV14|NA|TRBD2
TGTGCCAGCAGCCAACTACTAGCGGGAGAGCAGTACTTC
CASSQLLAGEQYF
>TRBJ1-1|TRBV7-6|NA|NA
TGTGCCAGCAGCTTAGATAGAAGGGGCGAGGGGACTGAAGCTTTCTTT
CASSLDRRGEGTEAFF
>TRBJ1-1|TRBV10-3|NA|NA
TGTGCCATCAGTGAGACAGGGAGAACTGAAGCTTTCTTT
CAISETGRTEAFF
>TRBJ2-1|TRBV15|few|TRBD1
TGTGCCACCAGCAGAGCTGGGACAGCCTTCAATGAGCAGTTCTTC
CATSRAGTAFNEQFF
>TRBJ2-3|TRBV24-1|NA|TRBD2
TGTGCCACCAGTGATCCTGGGCGGGAGGGACGCACAGATACGCAGTATTTT
CATSDPGREGRTDTQYF
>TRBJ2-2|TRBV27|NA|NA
TGTGCCAGCAGTTTTATTAGCTTCGCGAACACCGGGGAGCTGTTTTTT
CASSFISFANTGELFF
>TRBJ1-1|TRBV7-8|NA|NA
TGTGCCAGCAGCTTAGTTACACAGACACAGAACACTGAAGCTTTCTTT
CASSLVTQTQNTEAFF
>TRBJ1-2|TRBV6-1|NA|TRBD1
TGTGCCAGCAGTGAACAGGGGGACGGGGGCTACACCTTC
CASSEQGDGGYTF
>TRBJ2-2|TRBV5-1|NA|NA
TGCGCCAGCAGCGGGGGGAACACCGGGGAGCTGTTTTTT
CASSGGNTGELFF
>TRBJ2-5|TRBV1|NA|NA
TGCACCAGCAGCGGGGGGGTGCCTAGCGGGAGGGCCGAACAAGAGACCCAGTACTTC
CTSSGGVPSGRAEQETQYF
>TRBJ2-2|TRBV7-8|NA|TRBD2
TGTGCCAGCAGCTTTAGCCTAGCGGGGAGCACCGGGGAGCTGTTTTTT
CASSFSLAGSTGELFF
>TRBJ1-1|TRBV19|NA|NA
TGTGCCAGTAATTCCGGGGCGACGAACACTGAAGCTTTCTTT
CASNSGATNTEAFF
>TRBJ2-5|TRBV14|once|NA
TGTGCCAGCAGCCAAGATTGGCAAATTGGGACACAAGAGACCCAGTACTTC
CASSQDWQIGTQETQYF
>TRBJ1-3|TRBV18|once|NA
TGTGCCAGCTCACCCCAGGGAGGCGCTGGAAACACCATATATTTT
CASSPQGGAGNTIYF
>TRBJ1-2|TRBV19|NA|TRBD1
TGTGCCAGTAGTATATATCCCGGGACAGTCTATGGCTACACCTTC
CASSIYPGTVYGYTF
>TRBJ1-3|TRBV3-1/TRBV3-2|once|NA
TGTGCCAGCAGCCAATCTGGAAACACCATATATTTT
CASSQSGNTIYF
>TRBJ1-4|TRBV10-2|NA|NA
TGCGCCAGCAGTGAAGGGCTCGCCGCAACTAATGAAAAACTGTTTTTT
CASSEGLAATNEKLFF
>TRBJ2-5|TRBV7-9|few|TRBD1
TGTGCCAGCAGCTTAGGAGCGACAGGGGGCGAGGAGACCCAGTACTTC
CASSLGATGGEETQYF
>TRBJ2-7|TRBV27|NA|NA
TGTGCCAGCAGTCTAGAAGGCTACGAGCAGTACTTC
CASSLEGYEQYF
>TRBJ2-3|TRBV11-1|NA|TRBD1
TGTGCCAGCAGCCTTCTGACAGGGATTATGACAGATACGCAGTATTTT
CASSLLTGIMTDTQYF
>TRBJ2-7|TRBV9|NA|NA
TGTGCCAGCAGCGCAGGGTACGAGCAGTACTTC
CASSAGYEQYF
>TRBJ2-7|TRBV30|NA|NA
TGTGCCTGGAGTCCAGGGTTCTCCTACGAGCAGTACTTC
CAWSPGFSYEQYF
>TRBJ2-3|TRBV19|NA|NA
TGTGCCAGTAGTATAGCCGGGGGTACAGATACGCAGTATTTT
CASSIAGGTDTQYF
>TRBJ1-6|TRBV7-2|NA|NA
TGTGCCAGCTCAGGGAGGGGGTCACCCCTCCACTTT
CASSGRGSPLHF
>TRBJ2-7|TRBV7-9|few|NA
TGTGCCAGCAGCTTAGAGGGCCCCTACGAGCAGTACTTC
CASSLEGPYEQYF
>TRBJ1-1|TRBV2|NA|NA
TGTGCCAGCAGTGGTCTAGACAGTATGAACACTGAAGCTTTCTTT
CASSGLDSMNTEAFF
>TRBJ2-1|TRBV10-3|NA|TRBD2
TGTGCCACGGCTAGCGGGATGTACAATGAGCAGTTCTTC
CATASGMYNEQFF
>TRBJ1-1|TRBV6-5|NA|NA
TGTGCCAGCAGTTACTCGAACGCCCTGAACACTGAAGCTTTCTTT
CASSYSNALNTEAFF
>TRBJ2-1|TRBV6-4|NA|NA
TGTGCCAGCAGTGAGCAGGGAGTCGACAATGAGCAGTTCTTC
CASSEQGVDNEQFF